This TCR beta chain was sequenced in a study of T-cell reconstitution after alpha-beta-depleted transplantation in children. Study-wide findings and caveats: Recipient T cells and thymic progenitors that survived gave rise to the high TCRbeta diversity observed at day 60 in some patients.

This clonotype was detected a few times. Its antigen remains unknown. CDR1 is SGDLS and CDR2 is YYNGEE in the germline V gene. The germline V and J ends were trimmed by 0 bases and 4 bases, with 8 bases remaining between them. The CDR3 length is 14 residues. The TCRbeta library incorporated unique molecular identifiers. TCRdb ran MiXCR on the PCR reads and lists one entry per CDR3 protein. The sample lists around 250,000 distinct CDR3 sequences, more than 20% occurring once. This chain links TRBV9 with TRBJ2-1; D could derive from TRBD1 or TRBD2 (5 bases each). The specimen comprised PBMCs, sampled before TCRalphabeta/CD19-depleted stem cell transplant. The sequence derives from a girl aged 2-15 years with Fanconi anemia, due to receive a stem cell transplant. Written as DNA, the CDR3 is TGTGCCAGCAGCGTAGCGGGGACGTACAATGAGCAGTTCTTC. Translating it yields CASSVAGTYNEQFF. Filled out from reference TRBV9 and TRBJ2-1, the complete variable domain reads DSGVTQTPKHLITATGQRVTLRCSPRSGDLSVYWYQQSLDQGLQFLIQYYNGEERAKGNILERFSAQQFPDLHSELNLSSLELGDSALYFCASSVAGTYNEQFFGPGTRLTVL.